This passage covers 24 T cell receptor beta chains from one sample sequenced in a study of cytomegalovirus exposure and HLA in healthy donors. The PCR used 60 Vbeta and 13 Jbeta primers. The protocol was immunoSEQ multiplex PCR, while the TCRdb copy is restricted to in-frame clones and leaves out a portion. The sample records some 130,000 clones, over 60% being singletons. Sequences were obtained from PBMCs. The receptors were sampled from a human donor in good health.

The CDR3 sequence: CASSLVGTGAGEQYF. In DNA form, the CDR3 reads TGTGCCAGCAGTTTAGTAGGGACAGGGGCAGGCGAGCAGTACTTC. The chain links TRBV27 to TRBJ2-7, with TRBD1 matching over 10 bases. The CDR3 is made up of 15 amino acids. Germline CDR1 MNHEY, CDR2 SMNVEV (reference sequence). Unmatched junction bases numbered 7, after V lost 2 bases and J lost 6 bases.

V and J are TRBV9 and TRBJ1-6; 8 bases line up with TRBD1. This CDR3 spans 16 amino acids. Germline values: CDR1 SGDLS, CDR2 YYNGEE. With V trimmed by 0 bases and J by 7 bases, 6 bases remained unmatched. CDR3: CASSVAPTGENSPLHF. The CDR3 DNA reads TGTGCCAGCAGCGTAGCCCCGACAGGGGAGAATTCACCCCTCCACTTT. The full variable domain, its missing parts supplied by reference TRBV9 and TRBJ1-6, is DSGVTQTPKHLITATGQRVTLRCSPRSGDLSVYWYQQSLDQGLQFLIQYYNGEERAKGNILERFSAQQFPDLHSELNLSSLELGDSALYFCASSVAPTGENSPLHFGNGTRLTVT.

This chain links TRBV19 with TRBJ2-1; 8 bases match TRBD2. Germline CDR1 and CDR2: LNHDA and SQIVND (reference sequence). The CDR3 consists of 16 residues. The J segment lost 4 bases and the V segment lost 1 base, leaving 6 bases of the junction unmatched. The CDR3 region is CASSIAPAGVYNEQFF. The CDR3 region has the DNA TGTGCCAGTAGTATAGCACCAGCGGGGGTGTACAATGAGCAGTTCTTC.

The chain employs TRBV5-1 and TRBJ2-5; D ambiguous. The J call is doubtful: the DNA matches TRBJ2-7 better. The length of the CDR3 is 11 residues. Germline assignment: CDR1 SGHRS and CDR2 YFSETQ. The CDR3 sequence is CAPFDSYEQYF. The CDR3 DNA sequence: TGCGCCCCATTCGACTCCTACGAGCAGTACTTC.

This rearrangement joins TRBV6-5 to TRBJ2-1; 8 bases align to TRBD2. CDR1 and CDR2 from the germline V gene are MNHEY and SVGAGI. The V and J ends lost 4 bases and 5 bases, in that order; junction bases with no gene match: 4. The CDR3 length is 14 residues. The DNA of the CDR3 is TGTGCCAGCAGTTCAGCGGGGGTCCACAATGAGCAGTTCTTC. Its protein product is CASSSAGVHNEQFF.

This clone has more than one count but fewer than ten. This CDR3 reads CASSLSGTEAFF. The CDR3 nucleotides are TGCGCCAGCAGCTTGTCAGGCACTGAAGCTTTCTTT. The chain employs TRBV5-1 and TRBJ1-1; no clear D gene. Germline CDR1 SGHRS, CDR2 YFSETQ. V dropped 1 base and J dropped 4 bases, with 5 bases sitting between them. The CDR3 covers 12 residues.

The chain carries TRBV11-3 and TRBJ2-3, with D possibly TRBD2 on 6 matching bases. The length of the CDR3 is 13 residues. Trimming removed 4 bases from V and 3 bases from J, with 8 bases in between. Germline V gene sequence: CDR1 SGHNT, CDR2 YENEEA. This CDR3 is CASSWRGTDTQYF. The CDR3 DNA follows: TGTGCCAGCAGCTGGCGGGGTACAGATACGCAGTATTTT. The full variable domain, completed using reference TRBV11-3 and TRBJ2-3, is EAGVVQSPRYKIIEKKQPVAFWCNPISGHNTLYWYLQNLGQGPELLIRYENEEAVDDSQLPKDRFSAERLKGVDSTLKIQPAELGDSAVYLCASSWRGTDTQYFGPGTRLTVL.

The chain joins TRBV9 to TRBJ1-2; 9 bases match TRBD1. After removal of 2 bases from V and 4 bases from J, the junction contained 3 bases not matched to a gene. The germline V gene has CDR1 SGDLS and CDR2 YYNGEE. This CDR3 has 14 amino acids. CDR3 DNA sequence: TGTGCCAGCAGCGTGGGACAGGGACTCTATGGCTACACCTTC. Translated: CASSVGQGLYGYTF.

The genes are TRBV2 and TRBJ2-1, with D perhaps TRBD2 (5 bases). With 9 bases removed from V and 1 base from J, the gap between germline ends came to 13 bases. The germline CDR1 and CDR2 sequences are SNHLY and FYNNEI. The CDR3 runs 14 residues. CDR3 in amino acids: CASSDWTSYNEQFF. In DNA, the CDR3 is TGTGCCAGTAGCGACTGGACGTCCTACAATGAGCAGTTCTTC.

This chain connects TRBV27 to TRBJ2-7; 11 bases agree with TRBD2. The CDR3 extends over 16 amino acids. Germline CDR1 reads MNHEY; CDR2 reads SMNVEV (reference sequence). V was clipped by 2 bases and J by 2 bases; unmatched bases: 5. CDR3 in amino acids: CASSLPGLAGTYEQYF. The CDR3 DNA is TGTGCCAGCAGTTTACCCGGACTAGCGGGCACCTACGAGCAGTACTTC.

The chain joins TRBV4-1 to TRBJ2-3; 9 bases map to TRBD2. J lost 3 bases, V lost 4 bases, and 2 bases had no gene match. CDR1 is MGHRA and CDR2 is YSYEKL in the germline V gene. This CDR3 spans 14 amino acids. For the CDR3, the DNA is TGCGCCAGCAGCCCAACTAGCGGGACAGATACGCAGTATTTT. Its translation: CASSPTSGTDTQYF.

This clone showed up just once. The gene calls are TRBV2 and TRBJ1-2; 7 bases agree with TRBD1. Germline CDR1 and CDR2: SNHLY and FYNNEI. This CDR3 spans 14 amino acids. J gave up 0 bases and V 4 bases, and 2 bases lay outside the gene matches. CDR3 coding DNA: TGTGCCAGCAGTGGCAGGGGGACTAACTATGGCTACACCTTC. Translated: CASSGRGTNYGYTF.

The chain couples TRBV18 to TRBJ2-7; 9 positions match TRBD2. The V and J ends lost 4 bases and 2 bases, in that order; junction bases with no gene match: 6. Germline assignment: CDR1 KGHSH and CDR2 LQKENI. The CDR3 contains 15 residues. Written as DNA, the CDR3 is TGTGCCAGCTCACTGGCTAGCGGGACGACCTACGAGCAGTACTTC. The encoded protein is CASSLASGTTYEQYF.

This rearrangement joins TRBV6-6 to TRBJ2-2; 10 positions agree with TRBD2. Germline CDR1 MNHNY, CDR2 SVGAGI (reference sequence). Trimming at V came to 6 bases and at J to 2 bases, leaving 3 bases not matched to a gene. CDR3 length equals 15 residues. In DNA form, the CDR3 reads TGTGCCAGCAGGCTAGCGGGGGTAAACACCGGGGAGCTGTTTTTT. Its protein product is CASRLAGVNTGELFF.

This chain connects TRBV9 to TRBJ1-2; D might be TRBD1 (5 bases). Trimming took 4 bases from V and 6 from J, leaving 22 bases between them. CDR1 and CDR2 (germline): SGDLS, YYNGEE. This CDR3 is 16 amino acids long. CDR3 sequence: CASSYSQRQGGDGYTF. CDR3 coding DNA: TGTGCCAGCAGCTATTCCCAACGCCAGGGTGGAGATGGCTACACCTTC.

The chain recombines TRBV7-2 with TRBJ2-5, with a weak D call TRBD2 (6 bases). Deletions cut 5 bases from V and 2 bases from J, with 12 bases between. The CDR3 is 14 residues long. Germline V gene data show CDR1 as SGHTA and CDR2 as FQGNSA. In DNA form, the CDR3 reads TGTGCCAGCAGCGGTAGCGGAATACAAGAGACCCAGTACTTC. Amino acid sequence: CASSGSGIQETQYF.

The V gene is TRBV6-5, the J gene TRBJ2-1, with 10 bases lining up with TRBD2. This CDR3 comprises 14 residues. Per germline, CDR1 MNHEY and CDR2 SVGAGI. Unmatched junction bases numbered 6, after V lost 6 bases and J lost 7 bases. This chain's CDR3 is CASRRSGGVNEQFF. The CDR3 bases are TGTGCCAGCAGGAGAAGCGGGGGGGTAAATGAGCAGTTCTTC.

V gene TRBV27 combines with J gene TRBJ2-1, with a possible D match to TRBD2 (6 bases). CDR3 length: 14 residues. V was shortened by 9 bases and J by 3 bases, with 15 bases between the two germline ends. Germline lookup yields CDR1 MNHEY and CDR2 SMNVEV (reference sequence). The chain's CDR3 is CASSVGGSYNEQFF. CDR3 sequence (DNA): TGTGCCAGTTCGGTCGGGGGAAGCTACAATGAGCAGTTCTTC.

This clone turned up a few times. The genes are TRBV6-5 and TRBJ2-5, with 7 bases aligning to TRBD2. The CDR3 has 15 residues. J gave up 2 bases and V 0 bases, and 3 bases lay outside the gene matches. Germline CDR1 and CDR2: MNHEY and SVGAGI. CDR3 protein: CASSYSGGEQETQYF. The CDR3 region has the DNA TGTGCCAGCAGTTACTCGGGAGGGGAACAAGAGACCCAGTACTTC.

In the case of this clone: At one end, the junction sequence differs from germline, possibly due to a read error. V gene TRBV5-1 combines with J gene TRBJ1-1, with D possibly TRBD1 on 6 matching bases. Germline CDR1 is SGHRS and CDR2 is YFSETQ. The CDR3 loop spans 14 amino acids. The CDR3 loop is CASGDSGQETEAFF. In DNA form, the CDR3 reads TGTGCCAGCGGCGACTCGGGACAAGAGACTGAAGCTTTCTTT.

The CDR3 DNA is TGTGCCAGCAGCGAGGGAGTTGGCTACACCTTC. Encoded protein: CASSEGVGYTF. J is TRBJ1-2 and V is TRBV7-9; D gene ambiguous. Trimming shortened V by 5 bases and J by 7 bases, and 8 bases separated the two germline ends. CDR1 is SEHNR, CDR2 FQNEAQ, per germline (reference sequence). The CDR3 runs 11 residues.

This rearrangement joins TRBV11-2 to TRBJ1-3; 7 bases align to TRBD1. The CDR3 length is 17 residues. Germline lookup yields CDR1 SGHAT and CDR2 FQNNGV. With V trimmed by 1 base and J by 3 bases, 9 bases remained unmatched. The CDR3 coding sequence is TGTGCCAGCAGCTTAGGCCCGGGACAGTCATATGGAAACACCATATATTTT. Protein product: CASSLGPGQSYGNTIYF.

V gene TRBV7-9 combines with J gene TRBJ2-7; TRBD2 aligns across 9 bases. The germline V gene encodes CDR1 SEHNR and CDR2 FQNEAQ (reference sequence). V lost 4 bases, J lost 3 bases, and 4 bases stayed unmatched. The CDR3 has 14 residues. DNA of the CDR3: TGTGCCAGCAGCTCTAGCGGGGCCCACTACGAGCAGTACTTC. Translating it yields CASSSSGAHYEQYF. Based on the CDR3 plus reference TRBV7-9 and TRBJ2-7, the full variable domain is DTGVSQNPRHKITKRGQNVTFRCDPISEHNRLYWYRQTLGQGPEFLTYFQNEAQLEKSRLLSDRFSAERPKGSFSTLEIQRTEQGDSAMYLCASSSSGAHYEQYFGPGTRLTVT.

V and J are TRBV4-2 and TRBJ2-1; D remains ambiguous. Trimming took 3 bases from V and 8 from J, leaving 14 bases between them. CDR1 LGHNA and CDR2 YNFKEQ come from the germline V gene. This CDR3 region has 14 residues. The CDR3 loop is CASSHLSLDDEQFF. Written as DNA, the CDR3 is TGTGCCAGCAGCCATCTCTCCCTAGACGATGAGCAGTTCTTC.